The 18 T cell receptor beta chains below come from one sample, sequenced in a study of prognosis after radiotherapy for stage I lung cancer. Starting from genomic DNA, TCR beta CDR3 was amplified through two-round multiplex PCR. It was primers specific to each TRBV and TRBJ gene that first-round PCR used. TCRdb re-called the multiplex PCR reads with MiXCR, one entry per CDR3 protein. Of under 55,000 distinct CDR3 sequences listed, approximately 35% are singletons. Specimen: PBMCs, collected before or after stereotactic body radiation therapy (not recorded which). The source of these receptors is a donor aged 50 or older with non-small cell lung cancer.

Many counts were recorded for this clonotype. This chain links TRBV12-3 or TRBV12-4 with TRBJ1-2, with D possibly being TRBD1 (5 bases). The CDR3 is 12 residues long. Trimming stripped 4 bases from V and 4 bases from J, with 7 bases between. The CDR3, as DNA: TGTGCCAGCAGTTCTGGGACCTATGGCTACACCTTC. Translation: CASSSGTYGYTF.

In its sample, this clonotype was seen once. The V and J genes are TRBV9 and TRBJ1-2; D gene uncertain. The CDR3 sequence is 14 residues long. Germline-derived CDR1 and CDR2 are SGDLS and YYNGEE. V lost 0 bases and J 1 base, leaving 7 bases between the germline ends. This CDR3 reads CASSVDPGNYGYTF. DNA of the CDR3: TGTGCCAGCAGCGTAGACCCGGGTAACTATGGCTACACCTTC.

This clonotype is categorized as medium-sized. The chain employs TRBV30 and TRBJ1-2, with D uncertain. Germline V gene data show CDR1 as GTSNPN and CDR2 as SVGIG (reference sequence). This CDR3 region has 11 residues. The V end was cut by 6 bases, the J end by 3 bases, with 8 bases between. DNA of the CDR3: TGTGCCTGTTGGTATGACTATGGCTACACCTTC. It translates to CACWYDYGYTF.

Points on this clonotype: A junction boundary mismatches the germline segment, possibly from a read error. This sequence joins TRBV6-1 and TRBJ2-1, with D tentatively TRBD2 (5 bases). This CDR3 contains 16 residues. CDR1 is MNHNS, CDR2 SASEGT, per germline. CDR3 bases: TGTGCCAGCAGGCCAAAACTAGGTTTATGGCACAATGAGCACTTCTTC. This sequence encodes CASRPKLGLWHNEHFF.

In its sample, this clonotype was seen many times. The V gene is TRBV2, the J gene TRBJ1-2; D is unresolved. CDR1 SNHLY and CDR2 FYNNEI come from the germline V gene. The CDR3 spans 14 residues. Trimming stripped 6 bases from V and 8 bases from J, with 19 bases between. The CDR3 spells CASSQGLVFGGYTF. For the CDR3, the DNA is TGTGCCAGCAGCCAAGGTCTAGTGTTTGGCGGCTACACCTTC.

As concerns this clonotype: This clone may be a read error of a much larger clone one base away. This sequence joins TRBV28 and TRBJ1-2, with D perhaps matching TRBD1 (5 bases). From germline, CDR1 is MDHEN and CDR2 SYDVKM. With 7 bases removed from V and 10 bases from J, the gap between germline ends came to 25 bases. The CDR3 covers 15 residues. CDR3 coding DNA: TGTGCCAGCACCGAAAGAAGGGGAACTGGGTGGGACTACACCTTC. The encoded protein is CASTERRGTGWDYTF.

This clonotype was recorded many times. The rearrangement links TRBV12-3 or TRBV12-4 to TRBJ2-6; no clear D gene. The CDR3 sequence is 14 residues long. Trimming stripped 6 bases from V and 4 bases from J, with 10 bases between. CDR3 coding DNA: TGTGCCAGCAGCCTTACCAGAGGGGCCAACGTCCTGACTTTC. Its translation is CASSLTRGANVLTF.

This clonotype was picked up many times. The chain recombines TRBV29-1 with TRBJ2-7; 7 nucleotides align to TRBD1. The ends lost 6 bases at V and 5 bases at J; junction bases unmatched: 10. Germline V gives CDR1 SQVTM, CDR2 ANQGSEA. There are 13 residues in the CDR3. The CDR3 sequence: CSVRRGQVNEQYF. DNA of the CDR3: TGCAGCGTCCGCCGCGGACAGGTTAACGAGCAGTACTTC.

J is TRBJ1-2 and V is TRBV11-3; possible D gene TRBD1, 6 bases. The germline gives CDR1 SGHNT, CDR2 YENEEA. V lost 5 bases, J lost 8 bases, and 18 bases lay in between. The CDR3 is 14 residues long. CDR3 nucleotides: TGTGCCAGCAGCCCCGGGGCGGGGGCGGAGGGCTACACCTTC. Encoded protein: CASSPGAGAEGYTF.

Comments on this clonotype: A much larger clone lies a single base off, so this may be a read error. V gene TRBV7-7 combines with J gene TRBJ2-5, with D maybe TRBD2 (6 bases). Per germline, CDR1 SSHAT and CDR2 FNYEAQ (reference sequence). The CDR3 contains 14 residues. The CDR3 is CASSFGQGGENQYF. Written as DNA, the CDR3 is TGTGCTAGCAGCTTCGGTCAGGGAGGAGAGAACCAGTACTTC.

On this clonotype itself: Only one base separates this from a far larger clonotype, so it likely reflects a read error. This sequence joins TRBV6-2 or TRBV6-3 and TRBJ2-2, with D perhaps assigned TRBD1 or TRBD2 (5 bases each). This CDR3 has 16 residues. Trimming removed 5 bases at V and 3 bases at J, with 16 bases between. Per germline, CDR1 MNHEY and CDR2 SVGEGT. The CDR3 nucleotides read TGTGCCAGCAGTAACCTGGGGGTCGGGGACACCGGGGAGCTGTTTTTT. Translating it yields CASSNLGVGDTGELFF.

CDR3 in amino acids: CASSPRVQWAHEQYF. The CDR3 bases are TGCGCCAGCAGCCCCAGGGTACAGTGGGCCCACGAGCAGTACTTC. The rearrangement uses TRBV5-1 and TRBJ2-7; a possible D gene is TRBD1 (5 bases). CDR1 is SGHRS, CDR2 YFSETQ, per germline. Between the trimmed V and J ends, which lost 4 bases and 5 bases, there was a span of 19 bases. This CDR3 is 15 amino acids long.

As concerns this clonotype: One junction end disagrees with the germline gene, perhaps due to a read error. The chain joins TRBV7-3 to TRBJ2-7, with D perhaps being TRBD1 or TRBD2 (5 bases each). CDR3 length: 15 amino acids. CDR1 is SGHTA and CDR2 is FQGTGA in the germline V gene. This chain's CDR3 is CTSSLGRGRGYEQYF. CDR3 sequence (DNA): TGTACCAGCAGCTTAGGCCGGGGACGGGGCTACGAGCAGTACTTC.

There are many counts of this clonotype. The gene calls are TRBV6-5 and TRBJ1-1, with D possibly TRBD1 on 6 matching bases. The CDR3 totals 15 residues. V lost 3 bases and J lost 3, with 14 bases in between. Germline V CDR1 and CDR2: MNHEY, SVGAGI. For the CDR3, the DNA is TGTGCCAGCAGTTATCTCAGGGGTGGCGACACTGAAGCTTTCTTT. Translated, it gives CASSYLRGGDTEAFF.

This clonotype was seen ten or more times. The V call is TRBV30, the J call TRBJ2-5, with D maybe TRBD2 (5 bases). Between the trimmed V and J ends, which lost 2 bases and 7 bases, there was a span of 17 bases. This CDR3 has 14 residues. The germline V gene encodes CDR1 GTSNPN and CDR2 SVGIG (reference sequence). The CDR3 sequence is CAWSPDWSDGTQYF. The CDR3 DNA reads as TGTGCCTGGAGTCCGGACTGGTCTGATGGGACCCAGTACTTC.

This clonotype was seen at least ten times. V usage is TRBV9 and J usage is TRBJ2-5; D unclear. This CDR3 is built from 13 residues. Germline values: CDR1 SGDLS, CDR2 YYNGEE. V shed 2 bases and J shed 2 bases, with 7 bases lying between them. This CDR3 is CASSVEKQETQYF. CDR3 in DNA: TGTGCCAGCAGCGTGGAGAAGCAAGAGACCCAGTACTTC.

As to this clonotype: The junction and the germline gene differ at one end; a read error may be behind it. The V gene is TRBV29-1, the J gene TRBJ2-1, with 10 positions matching TRBD1. The CDR3 covers 13 residues. The germline gives CDR1 SQVTM, CDR2 ANQGSEA. In DNA, the CDR3 is TGCAGCGCGGACAGGGGGACCTACAATGATCAGTTCTTC. It yields the protein CSADRGTYNDQFF.

This clonotype was found many times. V usage is TRBV7-2 and J usage is TRBJ2-3, with D perhaps given as TRBD1 or TRBD2 (6 bases each). The ends were cut back, 5 bases at V and 7 bases at J, with 25 bases in the middle. Germline values: CDR1 SGHTA, CDR2 FQGNSA. This CDR3 has 17 amino acids. In nucleotides, the CDR3 is TGTGCCAGCAGCCCCTCTCCAGAAAAGCTAGGGGGGAATACGCAGTATTTT. Its translation is CASSPSPEKLGGNTQYF.